This is a list of T cell receptor beta chains from one sample in a study of cytomegalovirus exposure and HLA in healthy donors. Clones were read by immunoSEQ multiplex PCR, and TCRdb kept only the in-frame ones, dropping some. The sample contains some 140,000 clones, more than 70% of which appear only once. Source material: PBMCs. These receptors came from a woman aged 55-69 years in good health and CMV-seronegative. Each CDR3 is given with its conserved first and last residue. D genes are given only for firm matches. The size of a clone is reported for some rows only, either as once, few or many, or as a class for expanded clones.

.,.,16,TRBJ1-1,TRBV5-4,CASSSTQAPSGSKAFF,TGTGCCAGCAGCTCAACCCAGGCCCCCAGTGGGAGCAAAGCTTTCTTT
.,.,15,TRBJ1-2,TRBV5-1,CASSSSGKRWDGYTF,TGCGCCAGCAGCTCCTCGGGAAAAAGGTGGGATGGCTACACCTTC
.,.,14,TRBJ2-1,TRBV19,CASRGSGSYNEQFF,TGTGCCAGTAGAGGAAGCGGCTCCTACAATGAGCAGTTCTTC
.,.,14,TRBJ2-1,TRBV18,CASSPQSTGNEQFF,TGTGCCAGCTCACCTCAAAGTACAGGGAACGAGCAGTTCTTC
.,.,15,TRBJ1-4,TRBV6-5,CASSYGGGLNEKLFF,TGTGCCAGCAGTTATGGGGGGGGGCTAAATGAAAAACTGTTTTTT
.,.,14,TRBJ1-1,TRBV6-5,CASRPAGVNTEAFF,TGTGCCAGCAGGCCCGCAGGGGTGAACACTGAAGCTTTCTTT
once,TRBD1,21,TRBJ2-2,TRBV27,CASSLRSPGQGARVMSGELFF,TGTGCCAGCAGTTTAAGGTCCCCGGGACAGGGGGCGCGGGTGATGTCCGGGGAGCTGTTTTTT
few,TRBD1,19,TRBJ2-1,TRBV5-1,CASSFPKSPRDRETNEQFF,TGCGCCAGCAGCTTCCCAAAAAGCCCACGGGACAGGGAGACCAATGAGCAGTTCTTC
.,TRBD1,13,TRBJ1-2,TRBV30,CAWSPTGTGGNTF,TGTGCCTGGAGCCCGACCGGGACAGGGGGTAACACCTTC
.,.,11,TRBJ2-7,TRBV5-6,CASSVSGEQYF,TGTGCCAGCAGCGTAAGCGGCGAGCAGTACTTC
.,TRBD1,14,TRBJ1-2,TRBV2,CASTKDRGLGGYTF,TGTGCCAGCACCAAAGACAGGGGGCTTGGTGGCTACACCTTC
few,.,11,TRBJ2-7,TRBV20-1,CSALAGHEQYF,TGCAGTGCTCTTGCGGGCCACGAGCAGTACTTC
.,.,14,TRBJ2-3,TRBV6-5,CASSRDMSTDTQYF,TGTGCCAGCAGTCGGGACATGTCCACAGATACGCAGTATTTT
.,.,13,TRBJ2-7,TRBV7-9,CASSLALYNEQYF,TGTGCCAGCAGCTTAGCGTTGTACAACGAGCAGTACTTC
.,.,13,TRBJ2-3,TRBV30,CAWKDRGTDTQYF,TGTGCCTGGAAGGATAGGGGTACAGATACGCAGTATTTT
few,TRBD2,15,TRBJ2-1,TRBV4-1,CASSHRLAADNEQFF,TGCGCCAGCAGCCACAGACTAGCGGCTGACAATGAGCAGTTCTTC
.,TRBD2,17,TRBJ2-3,TRBV11-3,CASKGRGGRTHTDTQYF,TGTGCCAGCAAAGGTCGAGGCGGGAGGACCCACACAGATACGCAGTATTTT
.,.,14,TRBJ1-1,TRBV28,CASSLHGGGTEAFF,TGTGCCAGCTCGCTTCATGGGGGAGGCACTGAAGCTTTCTTT
.,TRBD1,17,TRBJ1-1,TRBV5-1,CASSPAPTQGATTEAFF,TGCGCCAGCAGCCCAGCCCCCACCCAGGGGGCGACCACTGAAGCTTTCTTT
.,TRBD1,15,TRBJ1-2,TRBV6-1,CASSESWTGGYGYTF,TGTGCCAGCAGTGAATCCTGGACAGGGGGCTATGGCTACACCTTC
once,TRBD1,17,TRBJ2-7,TRBV5-1,CASSLRIGTGTSYEQYF,TGCGCCAGCAGCTTGAGGATCGGGACAGGGACTTCCTACGAGCAGTACTTC
.,.,15,TRBJ2-3,TRBV28,CASSLFPDFTDTQYF,TGTGCCAGCAGTTTATTCCCAGACTTCACAGATACGCAGTATTTT
.,.,13,TRBJ2-7,TRBV7-9,CAGSPTELYEQYF,TGTGCCGGCAGTCCAACAGAACTCTACGAGCAGTACTTC
.,TRBD1,15,TRBJ2-4,TRBV7-7,CASSRGDRPKNIQYF,TGTGCTAGCAGCCGAGGGGACAGGCCCAAAAACATTCAGTACTTC
.,TRBD1,14,TRBJ2-7,TRBV18,CASSLGQGAEEQYF,TGTGCCAGCTCACTGGGACAGGGGGCAGAAGAGCAGTACTTC
.,.,13,TRBJ1-2,TRBV5-6,CASSLVSNYGYTF,TGTGCCAGCAGCTTGGTCAGTAACTATGGCTACACCTTC
once,.,14,TRBJ2-2,TRBV7-9,CASSRTANTGELFF,TGTGCCAGCAGTCGGACAGCCAACACCGGGGAGCTGTTTTTT
.,TRBD1,14,TRBJ2-7,TRBV19,CASSIGTGLYEQYF,TGTGCCAGTAGTATAGGGACAGGGCTCTACGAGCAGTACTTC
.,TRBD2,14,TRBJ2-1,TRBV10-2,CASSELGLAGEEFF,TGCGCCAGCAGTGAATTGGGACTAGCGGGGGAGGAGTTCTTC
.,TRBD1,15,TRBJ1-2,TRBV4-1,CASSPGTGFGYGYTF,TGCGCCAGCAGCCCCGGGACAGGGTTTGGCTATGGCTACACCTTC
.,.,14,TRBJ2-3,TRBV6-5,CASRRDSSTDTQYF,TGTGCCAGCAGGCGGGACTCTAGCACAGATACGCAGTATTTT
.,.,15,TRBJ2-7,TRBV15,CATSRDHDSGYEQYF,TGTGCCACCAGCAGAGATCATGACTCAGGGTACGAGCAGTACTTC
.,.,14,TRBJ2-1,TRBV7-3,CASSRLSRDNEQFF,TGTGCCAGCAGCCGACTTAGCAGAGACAATGAGCAGTTCTTC
.,TRBD1,13,TRBJ1-2,TRBV27,CASSGQGIDGYTF,TGTGCCAGCTCGGGACAGGGTATCGATGGCTACACCTTC
once,TRBD2,17,TRBJ2-2,TRBV7-3,CASSPWTSGEVTGELFF,TGTGCCAGCAGCCCCTGGACTAGCGGGGAGGTAACCGGGGAGCTGTTTTTT
.,TRBD1,14,TRBJ2-5,TRBV27,CASSWTGGGETQYF,TGTGCCAGCAGTTGGACAGGGGGAGGAGAGACCCAGTACTTC
.,.,15,TRBJ1-5,TRBV28,CASSQGQHSNQPQHF,TGTGCCAGCAGTCAAGGACAGCATAGCAATCAGCCCCAGCATTTT
.,.,11,TRBJ1-6,TRBV28,CASNGNSPLHF,TGTGCCAGCAACGGGAATTCACCCCTCCACTTT
.,TRBD2,17,TRBJ2-7,TRBV5-1,CASSFASGRASSYEQYF,TGCGCCAGCAGCTTCGCTAGCGGGAGGGCCTCGTCCTACGAGCAGTACTTC
few,.,13,TRBJ1-1,TRBV10-3,CAISDRGNTEAFF,TGTGCCATCAGTGACCGGGGAAACACTGAAGCTTTCTTT
.,.,14,TRBJ1-2,TRBV19,CASTESNFNYGYTF,TGTGCCAGTACGGAGAGCAATTTTAACTATGGCTACACCTTC
.,TRBD2,15,TRBJ2-3,TRBV15,CATSAPAGGADTQYF,TGTGCCACCAGCGCCCCAGCGGGGGGGGCAGATACGCAGTATTTT
.,TRBD1,17,TRBJ1-5,TRBV19,CASDGDRSRSSNQPQHF,TGTGCCAGTGACGGGGACAGGAGCCGATCGAGCAATCAGCCCCAGCATTTT
.,TRBD1,17,TRBJ1-1,TRBV18,CASSLYRGLAMSTEAFF,TGTGCCAGCTCACTCTACAGGGGTCTGGCGATGTCGACTGAAGCTTTCTTT
.,TRBD1,12,TRBJ1-4,TRBV6-5,CAEQGAREKLFF,TGTGCCGAACAGGGGGCTCGTGAAAAACTGTTTTTT
.,TRBD1,15,TRBJ1-5,TRBV28,CASRSRTGSNQPQHF,TGTGCCAGCAGATCGCGGACAGGGAGTAATCAGCCCCAGCATTTT
.,TRBD1,15,TRBJ2-2,TRBV7-9,CASSSTGVGTGELFF,TGTGCCAGCAGCTCTACAGGGGTGGGCACCGGGGAGCTGTTTTTT
.,TRBD2,16,TRBJ2-7,TRBV5-5,CASSLAGGALSYEQYF,TGTGCCAGCAGCTTGGCCGGGGGGGCCCTATCCTACGAGCAGTACTTC
.,TRBD1,16,TRBJ1-2,TRBV27,CASSEQGAGLGYGYTF,TGTGCCAGCAGCGAGCAGGGGGCCGGGCTGGGGTATGGCTACACCTTC
.,TRBD2,14,TRBJ2-1,TRBV11-2,CASSLGTSGNEQFF,TGTGCCAGCAGCTTAGGGACTAGCGGAAATGAGCAGTTCTTC
.,.,16,TRBJ1-3,TRBV21-1,CASSKARQGTGNTIYF,TGTGCCAGCAGCAAAGCGCGGCAGGGGACTGGAAACACCATATATTTT
.,TRBD1,15,TRBJ2-7,TRBV27,CASARQGGSVYEQYF,TGTGCCAGCGCGAGACAGGGGGGATCGGTATACGAGCAGTACTTC
.,TRBD1,13,TRBJ2-1,TRBV4-1,CASSQGTGFEQFF,TGCGCCAGCAGCCAGGGGACAGGGTTTGAGCAGTTCTTC
once,TRBD1,14,TRBJ1-2,TRBV19,CASSRPGTGYGYTF,TGTGCCAGTAGTAGACCCGGGACAGGCTATGGCTACACCTTC
.,.,13,TRBJ2-1,TRBV28,CASSFRLYNEQFF,TGTGCCAGCAGTTTTCGACTGTACAATGAGCAGTTCTTC